Presented here are 24 T cell receptor beta chains from one specimen sequenced in a study of blood T cell repertoires in COVID-19 (dated by TCRdb to about 2020). The method was the immunoSEQ multiplex PCR assay. TCRdb took this table from immuneACCESS and kept in-frame rearrangements with V and J called. Such tables lack part of the clones; where checked against another copy, unresolved V genes explain under half of the gap, and the rest is unexplained. A total of roughly 120,000 clones appear in this sample, almost 90% of them only once. The ten largest clonotypes hold almost 0.9% of the sample. Sequenced: peripheral blood. The source is a woman between 50 and 59 years old with active or convalescent COVID-19.

This clone was recorded once. The V and J genes are TRBV5-6 and TRBJ2-3, with 15 bases matching TRBD2. CDR1 SGHDT and CDR2 YYEEEE come from the germline V gene. The V segment lost 4 bases and the J segment 3 bases; nucleotides outside the gene matches: 6. The CDR3 length is 17 residues. The CDR3 coding sequence is TGTGCCAGCAGCAACTACGGGACTAGCGGGGGGACAGATACGCAGTATTTT. Its protein product is CASSNYGTSGGTDTQYF. Filled out from reference TRBV5-6 and TRBJ2-3, the complete variable domain reads DAGVTQSPTHLIKTRGQQVTLRCSPKSGHDTVSWYQQALGQGPQFIFQYYEEEERQRGNFPDRFSGHQFPNYSSELNVNALLLGDSALYLCASSNYGTSGGTDTQYFGPGTRLTVL.

The chain is built from TRBV23-1 and TRBJ2-4, with D possibly matching TRBD1 (7 bases). TRBV23-1 is treated as an ORF (open reading frame) with a function not yet certain. This CDR3 is built from 14 residues. With 8 bases removed from V and 5 bases from J, the gap between germline ends came to 16 bases. CDR3 DNA sequence: TGCGCCAGCCCCAGGGGGGTCAGAGAAAACATTCAGTACTTC. Translating it yields CASPRGVRENIQYF.

This rearrangement joins TRBV6-5 to TRBJ1-1; D is unresolved. The CDR3 runs 15 residues. Deletions cut 0 bases from V and 0 bases from J, with 8 bases between. Germline assignment: CDR1 MNHEY and CDR2 SVGAGI. CDR3 amino acids: CASSYSAIMNTEAFF. Written as DNA, the CDR3 is TGTGCCAGCAGTTACTCGGCCATTATGAACACTGAAGCTTTCTTT.

The chain couples TRBV5-6 to TRBJ2-1; TRBD2 might be the D (5 bases). This CDR3 comprises 13 residues. Between the trimmed V and J ends, which lost 4 bases and 15 bases, there was a span of 20 bases. The germline V gene encodes CDR1 SGHDT and CDR2 YYEEEE. CDR3 region: CASSASLTSLLFF. The DNA of the CDR3 is TGTGCCAGCAGCGCGTCCCTCACTAGTTTACTGTTCTTC.

The chain is built from TRBV5-4 and TRBJ1-3; 12 nucleotides agree with TRBD1. With V trimmed by 4 bases and J by 0 bases, 8 bases remained unmatched. Germline-derived CDR1 and CDR2 are SGHNT and YYREEE (reference sequence). This CDR3 region has 18 residues. CDR3 coding DNA: TGTGCCAGCAGCCGGGACAGGGGGCTCGGGATCTCTGGAAACACCATATATTTT. This gives the protein CASSRDRGLGISGNTIYF.

This clone appeared a single time. The chain is built from TRBV30 and TRBJ2-5; 7 nucleotides match TRBD1. The CDR3 totals 13 residues. Germline lookup yields CDR1 GTSNPN and CDR2 SVGIG (reference sequence). Trimming at V came to 2 bases and at J to 2 bases, leaving 2 bases not matched to a gene. DNA of the CDR3: TGTGCCTGGAGTCGGGACAGTCAAGAGACCCAGTACTTC. This encodes CAWSRDSQETQYF.

This chain links TRBV3-1 (or the pseudogene TRBV3-2) with TRBJ2-4; tentatively, D is TRBD1 (6 bases). This CDR3 spans 16 amino acids. V shed 4 bases and J shed 3 bases, with 16 bases lying between them. CDR1 is LGHDT, CDR2 YNNKEL, per germline (reference sequence). Here the CDR3 reads CASSLTSGTFKNIQYF. The CDR3 coding sequence is TGTGCCAGCAGCCTAACTTCCGGGACATTCAAAAACATTCAGTACTTC.

V usage is TRBV18 and J usage is TRBJ1-1, with D maybe TRBD1 (5 bases). CDR1 is KGHSH, CDR2 LQKENI, per germline. The CDR3 has 17 amino acids. V gave up 2 bases and J gave up 2 bases, with 18 bases separating them. The CDR3, as DNA: TGTGCCAGCTCACCATTGGTCCGCACAGGTCAAAACACTGAAGCTTTCTTT. Protein sequence: CASSPLVRTGQNTEAFF. The complete variable domain, with remaining parts taken from reference TRBV18 and TRBJ1-1, reads NAGVMQNPRHLVRRRGQEARLRCSPMKGHSHVYWYRQLPEEGLKFMVYLQKENIIDESGMPKERFSAEFPKEGPSILRIQQVVRGDSAAYFCASSPLVRTGQNTEAFFGQGTRLTVV.

The V and J genes are TRBV4-1 and TRBJ2-1; 14 nucleotides match TRBD2. The J segment lost 0 bases and the V segment lost 3 bases, leaving 4 bases of the junction unmatched. The germline V gene has CDR1 MGHRA and CDR2 YSYEKL. The CDR3 is 18 amino acids. The CDR3 coding sequence is TGCGCCAGCAGCCAGAGGGGGACTAGCGGGAGCTCCTACAATGAGCAGTTCTTC. Translating it yields CASSQRGTSGSSYNEQFF.

This clone occurred once. The genes are TRBV28 and TRBJ2-1; D uncertain. V gave up 5 bases and J gave up 7 bases, with 9 bases separating them. Germline V lookup: CDR1 MDHEN, CDR2 SYDVKM. This CDR3 has 12 residues. The CDR3 reads CASSTSPNEQFF. The CDR3 DNA reads as TGTGCCAGCAGTACATCCCCGAATGAGCAGTTCTTC.

The V and J genes are TRBV21-1 and TRBJ2-5; no check of the table's D call, TRBD1, against the DNA was made. TRBV21-1 is labeled a pseudogene. This CDR3 is 16 amino acids long. This CDR3 is CASSTPGGGEEETQYF. Here the CDR3 DNA reads TGTGCCAGCAGCACGCCAGGGGGTGGTGAAGAGGAGACCCAGTACTTC.

The chain employs TRBV7-9 and TRBJ2-3; D is undetermined. V lost 5 bases to trimming and J lost 2 bases, with 14 bases between them. CDR1 is SEHNR, CDR2 FQNEAQ, per germline (reference sequence). The CDR3 is 15 residues long. The CDR3 DNA reads TGTGCCAGCAGCCTCTCAACTTACTCCACAGATACGCAGTATTTT. It is translated as CASSLSTYSTDTQYF.

The V gene is TRBV5-1, the J gene TRBJ2-1; 8 bases agree with TRBD2. The length of the CDR3 is 12 residues. Germline V gene data show CDR1 as SGHRS and CDR2 as YFSETQ. Trimming at V came to 1 base and at J to 16 bases, leaving 7 bases not matched to a gene. CDR3 bases: TGCGCCAGCAGCTTGTCCGGGAGGGCCAAATTCTTC. Translation: CASSLSGRAKFF.

V is TRBV7-8 and J is TRBJ2-3; the D is unclear. Trimming removed 3 bases at V and 0 bases at J, with 7 bases between. This CDR3 is built from 14 residues. The V gene's germline CDR1 is SGHVS and CDR2 FQNEAQ. The CDR3 loop is CASSLYRSTDTQYF. In DNA form, the CDR3 reads TGTGCCAGCAGCTTGTATCGGAGCACAGATACGCAGTATTTT.

The chain joins TRBV6-6 to TRBJ1-6; perhaps TRBD1 as D (6 bases). The CDR3 is 16 amino acids. Trimming removed 4 bases at V and 7 bases at J, with 17 bases between. The germline gives CDR1 MNHNY, CDR2 SVGAGI (reference sequence). CDR3 residues: CASSSAGQGLNSPLHF. CDR3 coding DNA: TGTGCCAGCAGTTCGGCAGGCCAGGGGCTCAATTCACCCCTCCACTTT.

The CDR3 region is CASSRLAGGNEQYF. In DNA form, the CDR3 reads TGTGCCAGCAGTCGACTAGCGGGAGGGAACGAGCAGTACTTC. The chain joins TRBV7-8 to TRBJ2-7; 14 nucleotides align to TRBD2. The CDR3 extends over 14 amino acids. Trimming cost V 6 bases and J 5 bases; bases outside gene matches: 3. Germline CDR1 SGHVS, CDR2 FQNEAQ.

The gene calls are TRBV2 and TRBJ2-1, with TRBD2 matching 8 bases. Germline CDR1 is SNHLY and CDR2 is FYNNEI. The CDR3 is 14 amino acids. V shed 9 bases, J shed 3 bases, and the junction held 7 bases outside the gene matches. CDR3 residues: CARAGEENYNEQFF. For the CDR3, the DNA is TGTGCCAGAGCGGGGGAAGAAAACTACAATGAGCAGTTCTTC.

The rearrangement links TRBV5-8 to TRBJ2-7; 8 nucleotides match TRBD1. Per the germline V gene, CDR1 is SGHTS and CDR2 is YDEGEE. The J segment lost 5 bases and the V segment lost 2 bases, leaving 3 bases of the junction unmatched. The CDR3 extends over 13 amino acids. The CDR3 reads CASSFQGANEQYF. In DNA, the CDR3 is TGTGCCAGCAGCTTCCAGGGGGCGAACGAGCAGTACTTC. Complete variable domain (other parts from reference TRBV5-8 and TRBJ2-7): EAGVTQSPTHLIKTRGQQATLRCSPISGHTSVYWYQQALGLGLQFLLWYDEGEERNRGNFPPRFSGRQFPNYSSELNVNALELEDSALYLCASSFQGANEQYFGPGTRLTVT.

The V and J genes are TRBV28 and TRBJ2-1; D perhaps matches TRBD2 (6 bases). CDR3 size: 16 residues. Germline CDR1 and CDR2: MDHEN and SYDVKM. Trimming took 5 bases from V and 7 from J, leaving 21 bases between them. CDR3 amino acids: CASSTGGGPTKNEQFF. In DNA, the CDR3 is TGTGCCAGCAGTACCGGTGGAGGGCCAACAAAAAATGAGCAGTTCTTC.

The chain is built from TRBV29-1 and TRBJ2-1; the match to TRBD2 covers 12 bases. CDR3 size: 14 residues. Losses at the gene ends were 6 bases for V and 5 bases for J; bases not matched to a gene: 5. The germline V gene encodes CDR1 SQVTM and CDR2 ANQGSEA. CDR3 coding DNA: TGCAGCGTGACGACTAGCGGGAGACACAATGAGCAGTTCTTC. Amino acids: CSVTTSGRHNEQFF.

The chain has TRBV5-6 and TRBJ2-3, with unresolved D. CDR3 length equals 14 residues. Trimming stripped 4 bases from V and 4 bases from J, with 13 bases between. CDR1 and CDR2 from the germline V gene are SGHDT and YYEEEE. Written as DNA, the CDR3 is TGTGCCAGCAGCAATAGTCCCTCGGCAGATACGCAGTATTTT. Translating it yields CASSNSPSADTQYF.

This chain uses TRBV6-6 with TRBJ1-3; D possibly corresponds to TRBD1 (6 bases). Germline lookup yields CDR1 MNHNY and CDR2 SVGAGI (reference sequence). This CDR3 has 16 residues. Deletions cut 5 bases from V and 1 base from J, with 15 bases between. The CDR3: CASSRAGAGSGNTIYF. CDR3 DNA: TGTGCCAGCAGTCGAGCAGGGGCTGGGTCTGGAAACACCATATATTTT.

The CDR3 reads CASRGIRRLYEQYF. CDR3 DNA sequence: TGTGCCAGCAGAGGGATACGGCGACTATACGAGCAGTACTTC. The chain has TRBV2 and TRBJ2-7; a weak D match, TRBD2 (5 bases). With 6 bases removed from V and 4 bases from J, the gap between germline ends came to 16 bases. The CDR3 is 14 amino acids. The germline V gene encodes CDR1 SNHLY and CDR2 FYNNEI. The whole variable domain, filled in from reference TRBV2 and TRBJ2-7, reads EPEVTQTPSHQVTQMGQEVILRCVPISNHLYFYWYRQILGQKVEFLVSFYNNEISEKSEIFDDQFSVERPDGSNFTLKIRSTKLEDSAMYFCASRGIRRLYEQYFGPGTRLTVT.

The rearrangement joins TRBV19 to TRBJ1-4; a weak D match, TRBD1 (5 bases). The germline CDR1 and CDR2 sequences are LNHDA and SQIVND (reference sequence). The CDR3 spans 16 residues. The germline V and J ends were trimmed by 6 bases and 0 bases, with 14 bases remaining between them. The CDR3 here is CASSNPGGATNEKLFF. DNA of the CDR3: TGTGCCAGTAGCAACCCGGGGGGGGCAACTAATGAAAAACTGTTTTTT.